A single sample is the source of the 5 T cell receptor beta chains below, sequenced in a study of T-cell reconstitution after alpha-beta-depleted transplantation in children. Preparation of the TCRbeta library involved a method that used unique molecular identifiers. MiXCR was run by TCRdb on the PCR reads, yielding one entry per CDR3 protein. Of 600,000 or so distinct CDR3 sequences listed, 20% to 25% are singletons. This specimen was PBMCs, mostly from graft donor cells, taken 360 days after TCRalphabeta/CD19-depleted stem cell transplant. Receptors were obtained from a boy younger than two who had a stem cell transplant for acute myeloid leukemia, so the T cells may come from the graft donor.

This clonotype was picked up a small number of times. V is TRBV29-1 and J is TRBJ2-2; D not resolved. This CDR3 is 12 amino acids long. V gave up 5 bases and J gave up 8 bases, with 12 bases separating them. Germline V gene sequence: CDR1 SQVTM, CDR2 ANQGSEA. As DNA, the CDR3 is TGCAGCGTTACAGCTATCGGGGGGGAGCTGTTTTTT. Residues: CSVTAIGGELFF.

This clonotype was seen only a few times. The rearrangement uses TRBV20-1 and TRBJ1-5; a possible D gene is TRBD1 (5 bases). There are 15 residues in the CDR3. V lost 3 bases and J 7 bases, leaving 19 bases between the germline ends. From germline, CDR1 is DFQATT and CDR2 SNEGSKA (reference sequence). CDR3 nucleotide sequence: TGCAGTGCTAGCGTGGACCAGGGTCAATGGCAGCCCCAGCATTTT. Its translation: CSASVDQGQWQPQHF.

This clonotype was recorded a few times. This chain joins TRBV6-5 and TRBJ1-1; tentatively, D is TRBD1 (6 bases). Germline V gene sequence: CDR1 MNHEY, CDR2 SVGAGI. Trimming pared 4 bases from V and 5 bases from J, leaving 17 bases between. The CDR3 spans 15 residues. The CDR3, as DNA: TGTGCCAGCAGTTCTTTTCAGGGGTTTGGGACTGAAGCTTTCTTT. Amino acid sequence: CASSSFQGFGTEAFF.

The J gene is TRBJ2-7, the V gene TRBV20-1; 7 bases align to TRBD1. Germline lookup yields CDR1 DFQATT and CDR2 SNEGSKA (reference sequence). The CDR3 length is 15 residues. After removal of 0 bases from V and 1 base from J, the junction contained 6 bases not matched to a gene. CDR3 bases: TGCAGTGCTAGAGATCTAGAGACAGGGTCCTACGAGCAGTACTTC. Translating it yields CSARDLETGSYEQYF.

In this sample, this clonotype turned up a few times. The chain recombines TRBV10-3 with TRBJ2-5; either TRBD1 or TRBD2 may supply D (6 bases each). Trimming removed 4 bases at V and 8 bases at J, with 8 bases between. CDR1 is ENHRY and CDR2 is SYGVKD in the germline V gene. The length of the CDR3 is 11 residues. CDR3 bases: TGTGCCATCAGTGCCGGGGGCACCCAGTACTTC. It encodes CAISAGGTQYF.